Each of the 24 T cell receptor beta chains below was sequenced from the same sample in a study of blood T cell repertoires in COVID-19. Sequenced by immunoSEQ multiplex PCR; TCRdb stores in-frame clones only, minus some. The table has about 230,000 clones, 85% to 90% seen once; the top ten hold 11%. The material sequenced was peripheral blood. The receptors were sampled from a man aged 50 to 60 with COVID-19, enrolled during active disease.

The CDR3 nucleotides are TGTGCCACTAACAAGGGGCTCAGCTCCTACAATGAGCAGTTCTTC. It specifies CATNKGLSSYNEQFF. The chain has TRBV19 and TRBJ2-1; a weak D match, TRBD1 (5 bases). This CDR3 spans 15 amino acids. CDR1 and CDR2 (germline): LNHDA, SQIVND (reference sequence). V lost 10 bases to trimming and J lost 0 bases, with 16 bases between them. The full variable domain, rest sourced from reference TRBV19 and TRBJ2-1, is DGGITQSPKYLFRKEGQNVTLSCEQNLNHDAMYWYRQDPGQGLRLIYYSQIVNDFQKGDIAEGYSVSREKKESFPLTVTSAQKNPTAFYLCATNKGLSSYNEQFFGPGTRLTVL.

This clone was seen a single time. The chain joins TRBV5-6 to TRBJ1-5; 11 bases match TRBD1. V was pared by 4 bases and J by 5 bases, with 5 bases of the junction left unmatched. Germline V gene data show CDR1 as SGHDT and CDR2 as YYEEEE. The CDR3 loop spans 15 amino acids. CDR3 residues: CASSPWGQGDQPQHF. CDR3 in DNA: TGTGCCAGCAGCCCGTGGGGACAGGGGGATCAGCCCCAGCATTTT.

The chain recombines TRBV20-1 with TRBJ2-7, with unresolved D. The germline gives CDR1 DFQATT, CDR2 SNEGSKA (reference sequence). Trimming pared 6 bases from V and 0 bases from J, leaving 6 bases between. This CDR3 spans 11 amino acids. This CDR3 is CSAGTSYEQYF. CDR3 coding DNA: TGCAGTGCGGGCACCTCCTACGAGCAGTACTTC.

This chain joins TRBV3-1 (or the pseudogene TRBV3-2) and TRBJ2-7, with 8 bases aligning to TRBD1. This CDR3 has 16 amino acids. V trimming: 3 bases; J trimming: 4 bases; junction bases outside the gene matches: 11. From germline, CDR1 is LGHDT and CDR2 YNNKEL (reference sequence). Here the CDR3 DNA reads TGTGCCAGCAGCCAGGCAGGGGGCTCTTTTAGGTACGAGCAGTACTTC. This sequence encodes CASSQAGGSFRYEQYF.

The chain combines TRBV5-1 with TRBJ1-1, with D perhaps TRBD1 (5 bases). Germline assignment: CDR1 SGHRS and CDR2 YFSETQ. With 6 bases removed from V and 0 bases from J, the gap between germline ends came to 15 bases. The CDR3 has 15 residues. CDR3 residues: CASTPSRGLNTEAFF. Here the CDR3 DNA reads TGCGCCAGCACCCCGAGTAGGGGCCTGAACACTGAAGCTTTCTTT. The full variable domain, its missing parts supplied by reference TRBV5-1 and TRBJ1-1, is KAGVTQTPRYLIKTRGQQVTLSCSPISGHRSVSWYQQTPGQGLQFLFEYFSETQRNKGNFPGRFSGRQFSNSRSEMNVSTLELGDSALYLCASTPSRGLNTEAFFGQGTRLTVV.

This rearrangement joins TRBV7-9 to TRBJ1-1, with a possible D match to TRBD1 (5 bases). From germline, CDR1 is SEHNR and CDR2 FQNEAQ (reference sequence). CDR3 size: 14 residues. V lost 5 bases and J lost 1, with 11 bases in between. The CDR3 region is CASSSQGGNTEAFF. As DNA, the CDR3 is TGTGCCAGCAGCAGCCAGGGTGGGAACACTGAAGCTTTCTTT.

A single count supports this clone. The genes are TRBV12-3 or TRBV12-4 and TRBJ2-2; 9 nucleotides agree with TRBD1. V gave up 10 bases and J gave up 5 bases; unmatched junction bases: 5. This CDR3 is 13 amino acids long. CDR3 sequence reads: CATGQGRTGELFF. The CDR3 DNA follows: TGTGCCACCGGACAGGGGCGAACCGGGGAGCTGTTTTTT.

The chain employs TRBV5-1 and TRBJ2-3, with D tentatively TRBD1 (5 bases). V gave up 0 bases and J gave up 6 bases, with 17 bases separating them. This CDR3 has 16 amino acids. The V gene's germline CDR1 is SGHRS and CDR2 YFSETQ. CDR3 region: CASSLGSFSNRDTQYF. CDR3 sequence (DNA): TGCGCCAGCAGCTTGGGTAGTTTCAGCAACAGGGATACGCAGTATTTT.

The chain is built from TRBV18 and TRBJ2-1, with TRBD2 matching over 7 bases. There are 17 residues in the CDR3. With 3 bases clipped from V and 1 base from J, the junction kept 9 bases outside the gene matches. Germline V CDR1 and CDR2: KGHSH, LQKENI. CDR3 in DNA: TGTGCCAGCTCACCGTCTGGCGGGGGACTATCCTACAATGAGCAGTTCTTC. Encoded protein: CASSPSGGGLSYNEQFF.

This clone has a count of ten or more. CDR3 nucleotides: TGTGCCTGGAGTCCCTCGGGGGGCTTCAATTCACCCCTCCACTTT. It specifies CAWSPSGGFNSPLHF. The chain recombines TRBV30 with TRBJ1-6; TRBD1 is a possible D gene (6 bases). There are 15 residues in the CDR3. Germline values: CDR1 GTSNPN, CDR2 SVGIG (reference sequence). The V end was cut by 2 bases, the J end by 7 bases, with 15 bases between.

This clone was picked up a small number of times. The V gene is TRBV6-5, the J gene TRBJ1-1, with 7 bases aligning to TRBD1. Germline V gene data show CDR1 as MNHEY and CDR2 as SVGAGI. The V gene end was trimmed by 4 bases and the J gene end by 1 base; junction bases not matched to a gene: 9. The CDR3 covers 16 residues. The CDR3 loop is CASSWIADRKNTEAFF. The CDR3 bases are TGTGCCAGCAGTTGGATCGCGGACAGGAAGAACACTGAAGCTTTCTTT.

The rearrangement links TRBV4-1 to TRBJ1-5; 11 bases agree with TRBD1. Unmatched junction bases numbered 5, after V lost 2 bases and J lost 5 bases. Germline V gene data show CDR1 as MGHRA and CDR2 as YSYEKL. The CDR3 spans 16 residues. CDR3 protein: CASSQQRTGGDQPQHF. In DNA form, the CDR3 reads TGCGCCAGCAGCCAACAACGGACAGGGGGCGATCAGCCCCAGCATTTT.

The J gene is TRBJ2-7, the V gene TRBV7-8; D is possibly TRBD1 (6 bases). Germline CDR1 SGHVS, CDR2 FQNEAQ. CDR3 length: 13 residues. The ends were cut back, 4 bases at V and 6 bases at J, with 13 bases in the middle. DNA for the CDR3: TGTGCCAGCAGCTCTCTGGGGACACCCGAGCAGTACTTC. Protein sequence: CASSSLGTPEQYF.

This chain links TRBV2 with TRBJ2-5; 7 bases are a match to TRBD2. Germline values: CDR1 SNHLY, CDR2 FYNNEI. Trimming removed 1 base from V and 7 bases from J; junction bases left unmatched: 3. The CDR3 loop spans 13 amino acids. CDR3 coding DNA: TGTGCCAGCAGTGAAGGGGGGAGGGGGACCCAGTACTTC. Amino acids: CASSEGGRGTQYF.

In DNA, the CDR3 is TGTGCCAGCAGCTTAGCGCAACTCCCCAGCCTGACTCCCTACGAGCAGTACTTC. Protein: CASSLAQLPSLTPYEQYF. V usage is TRBV7-6 and J usage is TRBJ2-7; D is unclear. This CDR3 has 18 residues. Trimming pared 0 bases from V and 2 bases from J, leaving 20 bases between. Germline CDR1 and CDR2: SGHVS and FNYEAQ.

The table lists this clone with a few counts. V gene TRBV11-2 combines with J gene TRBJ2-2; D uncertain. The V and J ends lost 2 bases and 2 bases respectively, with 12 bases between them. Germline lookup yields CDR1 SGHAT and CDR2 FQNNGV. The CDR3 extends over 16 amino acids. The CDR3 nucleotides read TGTGCCAGCAGCTTAATAATAGCTGATAACACCGGGGAGCTGTTTTTT. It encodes CASSLIIADNTGELFF.

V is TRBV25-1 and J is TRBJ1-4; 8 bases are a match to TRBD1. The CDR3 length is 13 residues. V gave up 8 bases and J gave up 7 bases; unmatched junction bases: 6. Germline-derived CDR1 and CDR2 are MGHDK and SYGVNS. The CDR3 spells CASGQGGSEKLFF. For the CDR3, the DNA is TGTGCCAGCGGACAGGGTGGTTCTGAAAAACTGTTTTTT.

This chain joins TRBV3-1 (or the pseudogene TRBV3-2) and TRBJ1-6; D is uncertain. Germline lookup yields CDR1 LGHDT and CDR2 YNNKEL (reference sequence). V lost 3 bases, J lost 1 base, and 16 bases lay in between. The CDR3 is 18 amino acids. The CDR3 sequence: CASSHRRVGKSYNSPLHF. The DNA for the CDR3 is TGTGCCAGCAGCCATCGGAGGGTGGGGAAATCCTATAATTCACCCCTCCACTTT.

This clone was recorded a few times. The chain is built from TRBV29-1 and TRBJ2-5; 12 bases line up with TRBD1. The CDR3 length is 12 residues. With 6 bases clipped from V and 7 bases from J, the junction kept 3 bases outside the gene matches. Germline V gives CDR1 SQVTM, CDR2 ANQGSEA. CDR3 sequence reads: CSVRGQGATQYF. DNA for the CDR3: TGCAGCGTCCGGGGACAGGGGGCGACCCAGTACTTC.

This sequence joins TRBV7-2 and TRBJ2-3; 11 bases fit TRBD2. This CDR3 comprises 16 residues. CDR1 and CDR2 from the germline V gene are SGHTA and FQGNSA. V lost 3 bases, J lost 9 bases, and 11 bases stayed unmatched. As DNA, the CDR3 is TGTGCCAGCAGCTTTGAGTCTAGCGGGGGGCTGGGCACGCAGTATTTT. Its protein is CASSFESSGGLGTQYF.

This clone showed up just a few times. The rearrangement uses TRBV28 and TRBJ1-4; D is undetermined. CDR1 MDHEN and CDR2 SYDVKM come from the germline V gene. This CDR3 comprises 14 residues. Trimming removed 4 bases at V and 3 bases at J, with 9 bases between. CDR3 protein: CASSSLLPNEKLFF. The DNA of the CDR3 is TGTGCCAGCAGTTCATTACTACCTAATGAAAAACTGTTTTTT. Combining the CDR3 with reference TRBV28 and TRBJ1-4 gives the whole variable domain DVKVTQSSRYLVKRTGEKVFLECVQDMDHENMFWYRQDPGLGLRLIYFSYDVKMKEKGDIPEGYSVSREKKERFSLILESASTNQTSMYLCASSSLLPNEKLFFGSGTQLSVL.

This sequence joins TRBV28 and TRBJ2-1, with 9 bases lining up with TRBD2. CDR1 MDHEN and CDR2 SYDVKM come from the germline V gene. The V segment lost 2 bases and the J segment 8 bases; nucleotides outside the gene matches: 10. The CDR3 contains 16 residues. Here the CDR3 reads CASSLQLAGARDEQFF. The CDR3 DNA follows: TGTGCCAGCAGTTTACAGTTAGCGGGAGCAAGAGATGAGCAGTTCTTC.

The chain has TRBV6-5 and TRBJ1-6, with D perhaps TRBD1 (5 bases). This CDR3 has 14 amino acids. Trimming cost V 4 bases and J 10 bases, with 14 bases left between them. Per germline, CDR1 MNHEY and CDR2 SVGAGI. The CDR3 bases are TGTGCCAGCAGTTTGCAGGGTTTCAGCTCACCCCTCCACTTT. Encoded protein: CASSLQGFSSPLHF.

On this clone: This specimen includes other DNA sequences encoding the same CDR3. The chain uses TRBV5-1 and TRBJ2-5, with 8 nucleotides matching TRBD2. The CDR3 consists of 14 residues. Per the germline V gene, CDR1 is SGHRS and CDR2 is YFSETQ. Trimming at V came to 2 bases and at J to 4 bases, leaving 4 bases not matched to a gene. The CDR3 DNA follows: TGCGCCAGCAGCTTAGGCGGGGGGTCAGAGACCCAGTACTTC. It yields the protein CASSLGGGSETQYF.